This T cell receptor beta chain originates from a study of T cell changes during pregnancy in multiple sclerosis. Profiling relied on immunoSEQ multiplex PCR, and the TCRdb table lists in-frame clones only, not all of them. Here the sample spans about 36,000 clones, over 75% being singletons. The germline CDR1 and CDR2 sequences are KGHSH and LQKENI. There are 17 residues in the CDR3. The V end lost 3 bases, the J end lost 5 bases, and 21 bases lay between the germline ends. The clonotype originates from a female donor with multiple sclerosis, enrolled in a pregnancy study. Sequencing used CD8+ T cells from peripheral blood mononuclear cells, obtained in the third trimester of pregnancy. The chain combines TRBV18 with TRBJ2-3; D is perhaps TRBD2 (6 bases). Here the CDR3 reads CASSPSGLAYIIDTQYF. As DNA, the CDR3 is TGTGCCAGCTCACCCTCGGGGCTAGCGTATATAATAGATACGCAGTATTTT.